Below, one T cell receptor (beta chain) is given with its context. This clonotype occurred a few times. Its binding antigen is unknown. Per-base quality was not reported, and no clone a single base away is much larger than it. These data are taken from a study of response to subunit inactivated influenza vaccine (dated by TCRdb to the late 2010s). Regarding the study in general: To follow how T cells responded to a trivalent subunit inactivated influenza vaccine, the researchers relied on deep quantitative profiling of the T cell receptor repertoire. What the study reported, not specific to this receptor: The authors proposed that each seasonal influenza vaccination may bring in only a limited number of new T cells.

Libraries were constructed by RT-PCR. Data came from an Illumina HiSeq 2500. The public sequencing data were trimmed at Q25 with fastp and processed into clonotypes with MiXCR by TCRdb, which kept only in-frame beta chains. CDR3 protein sequences are deduplicated, and each keeps its most common genes and DNA. This sample is represented by roughly 650,000 distinct CDR3 sequences; about 15% of them were singletons. Roughly 10% of the sample is taken by the ten largest. The CDR3 measures 16 amino acids from cysteine to phenylalanine. Only the CDR3 portion is preserved as DNA: 48 bases, with reading frame beginning at the first base. Trimming takes 4 bases off V and 6 bases off J; junction bases not matched to a gene: 12. CDR1 and CDR2, looked up from the germline V gene (reference sequence), are LGHDT and YNNKEL.

This sequence originates from a man between 45 and 60 years old who received an inactivated influenza vaccine. Donor details come from another sample of the same person, matched by shared clones. Sequenced here: PBMCs from blood, sampled about 13 days after vaccination. This sequence uses TRBV3-1 and TRBJ2-1, with 7 middle bases fitting TRBD2. The DNA is TGTGCCAGCAGCCTACGGTTGGCTAGCGGTCCCAATGAGCAGTTCTTC. It encodes CASSLRLASGPNEQFF.